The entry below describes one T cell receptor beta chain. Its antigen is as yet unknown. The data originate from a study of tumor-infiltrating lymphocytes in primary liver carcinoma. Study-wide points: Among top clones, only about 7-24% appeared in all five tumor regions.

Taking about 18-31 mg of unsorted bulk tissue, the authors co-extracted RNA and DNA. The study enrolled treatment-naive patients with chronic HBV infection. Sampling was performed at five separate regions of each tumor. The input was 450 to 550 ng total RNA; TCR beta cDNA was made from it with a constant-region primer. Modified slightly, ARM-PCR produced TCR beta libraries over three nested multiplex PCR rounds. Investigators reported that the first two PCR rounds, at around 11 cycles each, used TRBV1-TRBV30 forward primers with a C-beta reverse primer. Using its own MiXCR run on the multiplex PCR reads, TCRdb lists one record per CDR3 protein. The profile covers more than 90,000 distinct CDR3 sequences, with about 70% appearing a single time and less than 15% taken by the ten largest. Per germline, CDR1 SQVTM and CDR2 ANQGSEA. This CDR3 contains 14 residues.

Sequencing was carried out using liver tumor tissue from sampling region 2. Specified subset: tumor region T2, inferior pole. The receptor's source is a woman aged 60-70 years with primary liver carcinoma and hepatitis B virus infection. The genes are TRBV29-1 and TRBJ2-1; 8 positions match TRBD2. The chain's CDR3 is CNVNPSGGYNEQFF. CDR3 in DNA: TGCAACGTCAACCCAAGCGGGGGCTACAATGAGCAGTTCTTC.